The clone carrying this TCR beta chain was found many times. TCRdb called the 5' RACE reads again in MiXCR, with one record for every CDR3 protein. The sample yields tens of thousands of distinct CDR3 sequences, roughly 4.3% seen once. The sample originates from a study of T cells of healthy individuals. The CDR3 contains 14 residues. Germline CDR1 and CDR2: DFQATT and SNEGSKA (reference sequence). V was trimmed by 0 bases and J by 4 bases, leaving 11 bases between them. The clonotype comes from a human donor in good health. The chain employs TRBV20-1 and TRBJ2-3, with D uncertain. The CDR3 here is CSARDSPPADTQYF. CDR3 nucleotides: TGCAGTGCTAGAGATAGCCCCCCCGCAGATACGCAGTATTTT.